A selection of T cell receptor beta chains follows, all from one sample in a study of patients and donors after allogeneic stem cell transplantation. Each CDR3 protein is one row after TCRdb ran MiXCR on the RT-PCR reads. Of tens of thousands of distinct CDR3 sequences listed, 4.5% to 5% were seen once; the top ten hold about 3%. The sample was blood, either unsorted or a sorted T cell fraction (not recorded which). Receptor source: a human donor who was either an allogeneic HSCT recipient or a stem cell or donor lymphocyte infusion donor (not recorded which). It is not recorded whose cells these are; they may come from a transplant donor. CDR3s include the opening cysteine and the closing phenylalanine or tryptophan. A D gene is named only where the DNA matches it firmly. The size of a clone is reported for some rows only, either as once, few or many, or as a class for expanded clones.

D gene	clone size	V gene	J gene	CDR3 protein	CDR3 DNA
TRBD1	few	TRBV18	TRBJ2-2	CASSPPQGTGRTGELFF	TGTGCCAGCTCACCACCCCAAGGGACAGGGAGGACCGGGGAGCTGTTTTTT
NA	many	TRBV12-3/TRBV12-4	TRBJ1-2	CASAGGPTGYTF	TGTGCCAGCGCGGGAGGGCCCACTGGCTACACCTTC
TRBD2	NA	TRBV7-9	TRBJ2-5	CPSSPMASGGAGETQYF	TGTCCCAGCAGCCCAATGGCTAGCGGGGGGGCTGGTGAGACCCAGTACTTC
NA	many	TRBV20-1	TRBJ2-7	CSALNNYEQYF	TGCAGTGCCCTCAACAACTACGAGCAGTACTTC
NA	many	TRBV5-1	TRBJ2-4	CASSFSSPGDIQYF	TGCGCCAGCAGCTTCTCCTCCCCTGGGGACATTCAGTACTTC
TRBD1	many	TRBV7-9	TRBJ2-1	CASSLAGWDRAYNEQFF	TGTGCCAGCAGCTTAGCGGGTTGGGACAGAGCCTACAATGAGCAGTTCTTC
NA	many	TRBV27	TRBJ2-7	CASSLSKGLVYF	TGTGCCAGCAGTTTATCGAAGGGTTTAGTTTACTTC
NA	medium-sized	TRBV14	TRBJ2-5	CASSQVTARETQYF	TGTGCCAGCAGCCAAGTAACGGCGCGGGAGACCCAGTACTTC
NA	many	TRBV5-1	TRBJ1-1	CASSTLPEGNTEAFF	TGCGCCAGCAGCACCCTCCCTGAAGGGAACACTGAAGCTTTCTTT
NA	many	TRBV7-2	TRBJ1-5	CASSLVRGGQPQHF	TGTGCCAGCAGCTTAGTAAGAGGGGGTCAGCCCCAGCATTTT
NA	many	TRBV20-1	TRBJ1-1	CSASLNQNEAFF	TGCAGTGCCTCCCTGAATCAAAATGAAGCTTTCTTT
NA	many	TRBV24-1	TRBJ2-3	CATSDQRTAFTDTQYF	TGTGCCACCAGTGACCAGCGGACAGCCTTCACAGATACGCAGTATTTT
TRBD1	many	TRBV29-1	TRBJ2-2	CSVVGHRGNTGELFF	TGCAGCGTCGTGGGCCACAGGGGGAACACCGGGGAGCTGTTTTTT
NA	many	TRBV20-1	TRBJ1-6	CSARTRDNPYSPLHF	TGCAGTGCTAGAACTCGGGATAACCCTTATTCACCCCTCCACTTT
NA	many	TRBV12-3/TRBV12-4	TRBJ1-6	CASRTRDFALSSYNSPLHF	TGTGCCAGCAGGACCCGGGATTTCGCCTTGAGCTCCTATAATTCACCCCTCCACTTT
TRBD1	NA	TRBV20-1	TRBJ2-1	CSAGPGQGNNEQFF	TGCAGTGCCGGCCCGGGACAGGGGAACAATGAGCAGTTCTTC
NA	NA	TRBV6-1	TRBJ2-4	CASTGELTKNIQYF	TGTGCCAGCACCGGGGAATTGACCAAAAACATTCAGTACTTC
NA	many	TRBV5-8	TRBJ2-1	CASSWDSYNEQFF	TGTGCCAGCAGCTGGGATTCCTACAATGAGCAGTTCTTC
NA	NA	TRBV9	TRBJ2-7	CASSVEPGVAEQYF	TGTGCCAGCAGCGTAGAGCCAGGGGTGGCCGAGCAGTACTTC
TRBD2	NA	TRBV5-1	TRBJ2-7	CASSLAGGPDYEQYF	TGCGCCAGCAGCTTGGCGGGAGGGCCCGACTACGAGCAGTACTTC
NA	many	TRBV28	TRBJ2-7	CASRPPGGAGYEQYF	TGTGCCAGCAGACCTCCGGGCGGTGCGGGGTACGAGCAGTACTTC
NA	few	TRBV20-1	TRBJ2-7	CSAWRGRDEQYF	TGCAGTGCTTGGAGGGGGCGCGACGAGCAGTACTTC
NA	few	TRBV6-5	TRBJ1-4	CASSSLTGVTNEKLFF	TGTGCCAGCAGTTCACTTACCGGAGTAACTAATGAAAAACTGTTTTTT
TRBD1	NA	TRBV10-1	TRBJ2-7	CATGTGGYNEQYF	TGCGCCACCGGGACAGGGGGCTACAACGAGCAGTACTTC
TRBD2	NA	TRBV18	TRBJ2-3	CASSHGTRSDTQYF	TGTGCCAGCTCACACGGGACTAGGAGTGATACGCAGTATTTT
NA	NA	TRBV4-1	TRBJ2-1	CASSQGGYNEQFF	TGCGCCAGCAGCCAAGGCGGTTACAATGAGCAGTTCTTC
NA	NA	TRBV27	TRBJ2-5	CASSFYYQETQYF	TGTGCCAGCAGTTTTTACTACCAAGAGACCCAGTACTTC
NA	few	TRBV20-1	TRBJ2-1	CSARGPFRNRQYNEQFF	TGCAGTGCTAGAGGACCCTTTAGGAACCGACAGTACAATGAGCAGTTCTTC
NA	many	TRBV4-1	TRBJ2-3	CASSQDRGTGNTDTQYF	TGCGCCAGCAGCCAAGATAGAGGTACAGGGAACACAGATACGCAGTATTTT
NA	few	TRBV5-6	TRBJ1-5	CASSPWTASNQPQHF	TGTGCCAGCAGCCCCTGGACAGCTAGCAATCAGCCCCAGCATTTT
TRBD1	many	TRBV20-1	TRBJ1-1	CSAEETGRTEAFF	TGCAGTGCTGAAGAGACAGGGCGGACTGAAGCTTTCTTT
TRBD2	many	TRBV9	TRBJ2-1	CASSLITSGSGNEQFF	TGTGCCAGCAGCCTCATCACGAGCGGGAGTGGCAATGAGCAGTTCTTC
TRBD2	many	TRBV24-1	TRBJ2-1	CATAAGSSYNEQFF	TGTGCCACCGCAGCGGGAAGCTCCTACAATGAGCAGTTCTTC
TRBD1	many	TRBV20-1	TRBJ1-6	CSARTGFYNSPLHF	TGCAGTGCTAGGACAGGGTTTTATAATTCACCCCTCCACTTT
TRBD2	many	TRBV20-1	TRBJ2-1	CSARERASGSLSQFF	TGCAGTGCTAGAGAGAGGGCTAGCGGGAGTTTAAGTCAGTTCTTC
TRBD1	many	TRBV7-8	TRBJ1-5	CASSPGQGGSNQPQHF	TGTGCCAGCAGCCCGGGACAGGGAGGAAGCAATCAGCCCCAGCATTTT
NA	many	TRBV6-1	TRBJ2-1	CASSAVEQFF	TGTGCCAGCAGTGCGGTTGAGCAGTTCTTC